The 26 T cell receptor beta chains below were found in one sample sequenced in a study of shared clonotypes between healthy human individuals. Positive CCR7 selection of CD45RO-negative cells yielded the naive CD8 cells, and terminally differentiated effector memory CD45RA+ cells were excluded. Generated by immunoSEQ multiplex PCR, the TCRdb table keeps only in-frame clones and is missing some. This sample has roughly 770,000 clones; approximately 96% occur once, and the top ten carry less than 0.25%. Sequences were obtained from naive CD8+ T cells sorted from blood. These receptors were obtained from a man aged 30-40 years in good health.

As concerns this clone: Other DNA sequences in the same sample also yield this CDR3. DNA of the CDR3: TGTGCCAGCAGCTTGAGTAGCGGATCCTACGAGCAGTACTTC. It codes for CASSLSSGSYEQYF. V and J are TRBV5-5 and TRBJ2-7; maybe TRBD2 (6 bases). The V and J ends lost 1 base and 1 base respectively, with 9 bases between them. This CDR3 is built from 14 residues. Germline CDR1 and CDR2: SGHKS and YYEKEE (reference sequence).

CDR3 sequence reads: CASSDIQGVYGYTF. CDR3 DNA: TGTGCCAGCAGTGATATACAGGGGGTCTATGGCTACACCTTC. The chain joins TRBV2 to TRBJ1-2, with 8 bases that match TRBD1. V dropped 3 bases and J dropped 4; count of bases not matched to a gene: 4. CDR1 and CDR2 (germline): SNHLY, FYNNEI. The CDR3 spans 14 residues.

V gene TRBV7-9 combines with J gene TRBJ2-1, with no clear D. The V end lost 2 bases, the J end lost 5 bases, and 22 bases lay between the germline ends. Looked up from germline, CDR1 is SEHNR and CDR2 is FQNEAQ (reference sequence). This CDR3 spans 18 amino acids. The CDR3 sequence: CASSLLRAKGRFNNEQFF. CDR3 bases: TGTGCCAGCAGCTTACTAAGGGCCAAGGGCAGATTCAACAATGAGCAGTTCTTC.

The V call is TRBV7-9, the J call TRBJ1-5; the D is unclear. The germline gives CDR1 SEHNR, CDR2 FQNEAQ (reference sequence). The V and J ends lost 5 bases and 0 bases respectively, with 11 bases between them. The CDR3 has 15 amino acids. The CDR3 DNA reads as TGTGCCAGCAGCGATGGGCCCTATAGCAATCAGCCCCAGCATTTT. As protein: CASSDGPYSNQPQHF.

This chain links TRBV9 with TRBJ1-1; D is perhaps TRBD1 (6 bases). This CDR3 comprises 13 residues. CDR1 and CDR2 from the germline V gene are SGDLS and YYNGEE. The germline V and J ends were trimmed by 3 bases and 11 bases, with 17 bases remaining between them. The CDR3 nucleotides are TGTGCCAGCAGCGGAAAAACAGGGTCGGAGGCTTTCTTT. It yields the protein CASSGKTGSEAFF.

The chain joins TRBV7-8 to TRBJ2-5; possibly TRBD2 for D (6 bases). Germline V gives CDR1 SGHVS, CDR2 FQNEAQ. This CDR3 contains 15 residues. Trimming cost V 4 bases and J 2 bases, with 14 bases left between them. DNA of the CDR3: TGTGCCAGCAGCTATGGGGGAGGCCTTCAAGAGACCCAGTACTTC. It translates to CASSYGGGLQETQYF. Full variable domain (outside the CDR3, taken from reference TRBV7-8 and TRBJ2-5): GAGVSQSPRYKVAKRGQDVALRCDPISGHVSLFWYQQALGQGPEFLTYFQNEAQLDKSGLPSDRFFAERPEGSVSTLKIQRTQQEDSAVYLCASSYGGGLQETQYFGPGTRLLVL.

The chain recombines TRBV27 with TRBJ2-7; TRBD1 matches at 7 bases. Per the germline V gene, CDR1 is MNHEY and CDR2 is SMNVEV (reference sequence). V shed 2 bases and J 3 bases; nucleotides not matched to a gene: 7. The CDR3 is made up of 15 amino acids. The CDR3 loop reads CASSLKGQSFYEQYF. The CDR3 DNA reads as TGTGCCAGCAGTTTAAAGGGACAGTCATTCTACGAGCAGTACTTC.

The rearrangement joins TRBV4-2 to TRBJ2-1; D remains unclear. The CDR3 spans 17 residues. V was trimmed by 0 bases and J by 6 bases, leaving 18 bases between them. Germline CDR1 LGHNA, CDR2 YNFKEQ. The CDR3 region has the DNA TGTGCCAGCAGCCAAGATCTCGTGGGTATTGCGATCAATGAGCAGTTCTTC. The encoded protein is CASSQDLVGIAINEQFF.

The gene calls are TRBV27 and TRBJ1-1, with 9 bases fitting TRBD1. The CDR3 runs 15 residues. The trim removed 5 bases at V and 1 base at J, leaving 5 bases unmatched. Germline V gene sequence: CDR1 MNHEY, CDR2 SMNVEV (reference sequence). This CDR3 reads CASSPRTGANTEAFF. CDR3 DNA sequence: TGTGCCAGCAGTCCACGGACAGGGGCGAACACTGAAGCTTTCTTT.

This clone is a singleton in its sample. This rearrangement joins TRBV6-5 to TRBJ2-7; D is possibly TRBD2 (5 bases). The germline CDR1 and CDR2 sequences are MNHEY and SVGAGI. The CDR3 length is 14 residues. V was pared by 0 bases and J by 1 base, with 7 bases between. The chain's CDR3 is CASSYSLASYEQYF. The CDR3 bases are TGTGCCAGCAGTTACTCGCTAGCTTCCTACGAGCAGTACTTC.

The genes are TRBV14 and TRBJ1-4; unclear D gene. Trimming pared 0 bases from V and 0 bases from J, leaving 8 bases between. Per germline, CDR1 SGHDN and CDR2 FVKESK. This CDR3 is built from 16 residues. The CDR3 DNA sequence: TGTGCCAGCAGCCAAGAGGACTGGCCAACTAATGAAAAACTGTTTTTT. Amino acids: CASSQEDWPTNEKLFF.

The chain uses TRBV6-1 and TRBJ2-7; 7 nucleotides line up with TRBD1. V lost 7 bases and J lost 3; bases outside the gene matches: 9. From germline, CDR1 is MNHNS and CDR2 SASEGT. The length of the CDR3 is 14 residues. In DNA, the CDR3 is TGTGCCAGCACCTACCGGGACAGTTACTACGAGCAGTACTTC. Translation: CASTYRDSYYEQYF.

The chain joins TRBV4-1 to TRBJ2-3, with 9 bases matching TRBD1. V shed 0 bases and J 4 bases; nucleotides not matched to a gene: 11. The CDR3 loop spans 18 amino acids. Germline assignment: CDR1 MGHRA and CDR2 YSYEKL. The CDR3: CASSQDLFPGQGSDTQYF. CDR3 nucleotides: TGCGCCAGCAGCCAAGATCTATTCCCGGGACAGGGTTCAGATACGCAGTATTTT.

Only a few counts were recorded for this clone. CDR3 sequence: CASSEFEAGTGIVTNEKLFF. The CDR3 coding sequence is TGTGCCAGCAGTGAATTCGAGGCCGGGACAGGAATTGTGACTAATGAAAAACTGTTTTTT. The V call is TRBV6-1, the J call TRBJ1-4, with TRBD1 identical over 8 bases. Germline V gives CDR1 MNHNS, CDR2 SASEGT. The CDR3 spans 20 residues. J lost 2 bases, V lost 2 bases, and 16 bases had no gene match.

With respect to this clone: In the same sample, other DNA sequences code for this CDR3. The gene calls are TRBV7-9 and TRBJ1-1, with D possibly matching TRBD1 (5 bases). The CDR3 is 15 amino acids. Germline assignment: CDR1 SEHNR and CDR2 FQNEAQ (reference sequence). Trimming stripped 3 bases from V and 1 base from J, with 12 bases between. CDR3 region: CASSLVAGPNTEAFF. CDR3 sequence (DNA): TGTGCCAGCAGCTTGGTTGCGGGACCGAACACTGAAGCTTTCTTT. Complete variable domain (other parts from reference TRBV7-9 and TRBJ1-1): DTGVSQNPRHKITKRGQNVTFRCDPISEHNRLYWYRQTLGQGPEFLTYFQNEAQLEKSRLLSDRFSAERPKGSFSTLEIQRTEQGDSAMYLCASSLVAGPNTEAFFGQGTRLTVV.

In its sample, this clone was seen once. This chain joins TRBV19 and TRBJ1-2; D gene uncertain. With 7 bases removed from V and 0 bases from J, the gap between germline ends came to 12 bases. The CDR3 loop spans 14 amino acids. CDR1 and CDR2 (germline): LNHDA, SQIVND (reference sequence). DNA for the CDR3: TGTGCCAGTACCGCCGTGGTTTCTAACTATGGCTACACCTTC. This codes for CASTAVVSNYGYTF.

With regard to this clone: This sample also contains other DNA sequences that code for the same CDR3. The CDR3 reads CASSLQGAYNEQFF. The DNA for the CDR3 is TGTGCCAGCAGCCTACAGGGTGCCTACAATGAGCAGTTCTTC. V is TRBV27 and J is TRBJ2-1; possible D gene TRBD1, 6 bases. Germline CDR1 reads MNHEY; CDR2 reads SMNVEV (reference sequence). The CDR3 extends over 14 amino acids. V lost 6 bases to trimming and J lost 2 bases, with 11 bases between them.

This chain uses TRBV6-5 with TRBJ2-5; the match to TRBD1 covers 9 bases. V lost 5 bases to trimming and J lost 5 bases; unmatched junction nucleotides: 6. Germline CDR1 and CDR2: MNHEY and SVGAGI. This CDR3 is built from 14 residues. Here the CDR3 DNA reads TGTGCCAGCAGTGTACAGGGGGCGGCTGAGACCCAGTACTTC. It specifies CASSVQGAAETQYF.

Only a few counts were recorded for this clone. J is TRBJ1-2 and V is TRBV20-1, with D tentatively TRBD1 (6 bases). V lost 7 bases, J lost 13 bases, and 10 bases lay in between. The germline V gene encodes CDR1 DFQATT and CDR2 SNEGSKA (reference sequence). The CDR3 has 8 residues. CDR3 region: CSETGGTF. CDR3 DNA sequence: TGCAGTGAGACAGGTGGCACCTTC.

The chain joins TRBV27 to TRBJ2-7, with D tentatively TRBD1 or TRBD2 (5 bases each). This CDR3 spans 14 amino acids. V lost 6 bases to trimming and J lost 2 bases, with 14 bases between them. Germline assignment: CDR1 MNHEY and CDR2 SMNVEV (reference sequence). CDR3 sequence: CASRDGARTYEQYF. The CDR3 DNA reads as TGTGCCAGCAGGGACGGGGCGCGGACCTACGAGCAGTACTTC.

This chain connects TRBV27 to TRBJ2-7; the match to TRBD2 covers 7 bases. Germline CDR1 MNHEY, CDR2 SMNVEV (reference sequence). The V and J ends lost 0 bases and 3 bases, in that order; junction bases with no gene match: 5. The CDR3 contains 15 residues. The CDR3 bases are TGTGCCAGCAGTTTATCGGGGACTACGGGCTACGAGCAGTACTTC. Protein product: CASSLSGTTGYEQYF.

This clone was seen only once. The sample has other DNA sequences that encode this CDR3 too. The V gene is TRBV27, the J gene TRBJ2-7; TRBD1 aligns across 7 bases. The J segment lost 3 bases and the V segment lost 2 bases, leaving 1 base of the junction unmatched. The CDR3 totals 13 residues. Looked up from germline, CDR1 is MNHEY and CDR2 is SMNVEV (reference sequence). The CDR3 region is CASSLTGDYEQYF. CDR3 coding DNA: TGTGCCAGCAGTTTAACAGGGGACTACGAGCAGTACTTC.

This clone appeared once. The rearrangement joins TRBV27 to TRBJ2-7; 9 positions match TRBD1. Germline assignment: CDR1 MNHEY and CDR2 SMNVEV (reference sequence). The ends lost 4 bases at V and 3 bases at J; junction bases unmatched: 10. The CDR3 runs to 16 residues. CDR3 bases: TGTGCCAGCAGTTACACCGGGACAGGGCTTATCTACGAGCAGTACTTC. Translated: CASSYTGTGLIYEQYF.

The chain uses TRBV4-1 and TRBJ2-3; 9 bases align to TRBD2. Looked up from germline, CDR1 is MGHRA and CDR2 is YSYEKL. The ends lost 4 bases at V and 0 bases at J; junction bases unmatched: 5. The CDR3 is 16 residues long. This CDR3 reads CASSPIAGASTDTQYF. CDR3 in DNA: TGCGCCAGCAGCCCGATAGCGGGGGCAAGCACAGATACGCAGTATTTT.

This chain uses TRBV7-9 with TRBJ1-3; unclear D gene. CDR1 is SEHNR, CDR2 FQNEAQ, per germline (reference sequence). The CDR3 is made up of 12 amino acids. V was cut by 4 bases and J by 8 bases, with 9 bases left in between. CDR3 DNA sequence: TGTGCCAGCAGCTCTGAGTCGGACACCATATATTTT. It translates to CASSSESDTIYF. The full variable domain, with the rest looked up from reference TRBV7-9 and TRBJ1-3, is DTGVSQNPRHKITKRGQNVTFRCDPISEHNRLYWYRQTLGQGPEFLTYFQNEAQLEKSRLLSDRFSAERPKGSFSTLEIQRTEQGDSAMYLCASSSESDTIYFGEGSWLTVV.

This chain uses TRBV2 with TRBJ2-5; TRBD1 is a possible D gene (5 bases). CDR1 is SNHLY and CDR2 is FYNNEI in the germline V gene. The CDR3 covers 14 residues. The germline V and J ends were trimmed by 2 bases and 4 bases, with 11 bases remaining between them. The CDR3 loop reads CASSEFDSRETQYF. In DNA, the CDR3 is TGTGCCAGCAGTGAATTCGACAGTCGAGAGACCCAGTACTTC.